This TCR beta chain emerged from a study of cytomegalovirus exposure and HLA in healthy donors. PCR involved 60 Vbeta and 13 Jbeta primers. Profiling relied on immunoSEQ multiplex PCR, and the TCRdb table lists in-frame clones only, not all of them. The sample holds under 250,000 clones, about four fifths seen once. Study-wide findings and caveats: Cytomegalovirus association was assigned to about 150 TCR beta chains. A few V segments could not be told apart, such as TRBV6-2 and TRBV6-3, and were left out. Across all donors, roughly uniform sequencing depth was an assumption of the presence/absence analyses.

Points on this clone: As yet, its antigen is unknown.

With V trimmed by 5 bases and J by 8 bases, 14 bases remained unmatched. The CDR3 covers 16 residues. CDR1 MNHEY and CDR2 SMNVEV come from the germline V gene (reference sequence). What was sequenced was PBMCs. V gene TRBV27 combines with J gene TRBJ2-1; 8 positions match TRBD2. The source is a man aged 35-49 years in good health and CMV-seropositive. In DNA form, the CDR3 reads TGTGCCAGCAGTCTAACGGGGGGGGGAAAGGGGTATGAGCAGTTCTTC. Protein sequence: CASSLTGGGKGYEQFF.